These T cell receptor beta chains were read from a single sample in a study of CDR3 diversity in severe acne. A single record per CDR3 protein comes from TCRdb applying MiXCR to the PCR reads. The sample contains 97,000 or so distinct CDR3 sequences, around 53% of which appear only once. The specimen sequenced was blood. The receptors come from a male donor with acne. CDR3s include the opening cysteine and the closing phenylalanine or tryptophan. A D gene is named only where the DNA matches it firmly. Some rows mark clone size as missing; the rest say once, few, many or name a class of expanded clone.

>TRBJ1-4|NA|TRBD1|TRBV10-3
CAASPPGQGEKLFF
TGTGCCGCTTCCCCCCCCGGACAGGGCGAAAAACTGTTTTTT
>TRBJ2-7|NA|NA|TRBV6-1
CASRDGRGEQYF
TGTGCCAGCAGGGATGGGAGGGGGGAGCAGTACTTC
>TRBJ2-5|few|NA|TRBV5-8
CASSLGEGTQYF
TGTGCCAGCAGCTTGGGAGAGGGGACCCAGTACTTC
>TRBJ2-1|many|TRBD2|TRBV6-6
CASSYAGLAGRDYNEQFF
TGTGCCAGCAGTTACGCGGGACTAGCGGGAAGGGACTACAATGAGCAGTTCTTC
>TRBJ2-7|once|NA|TRBV20-1
CSAALRADYEQYF
TGCAGTGCCGCCCTCCGGGCCGACTACGAGCAGTACTTC
>TRBJ2-2|NA|NA|TRBV7-3
CASRDEGTGELFF
TGTGCCAGCAGAGATGAAGGCACCGGGGAGCTGTTTTTT
>TRBJ1-1|NA|NA|TRBV25-1
CASSLPGGGLNTEAFF
TGTGCCAGCAGTTTACCTGGCGGTGGCTTGAACACTGAAGCTTTCTTT
>TRBJ2-3|many|NA|TRBV20-1
CSASKADTQYF
TGCAGTGCTAGTAAGGCAGATACGCAGTATTTT
>TRBJ2-5|few|NA|TRBV10-3
CAISESRTGNQETQYF
TGTGCCATCAGTGAGTCCCGGACCGGGAACCAAGAGACCCAGTACTTC
>TRBJ2-7|NA|TRBD1|TRBV7-9
CASMTGMEYEQYF
TGTGCCAGCATGACAGGGATGGAATACGAGCAGTACTTC
>TRBJ1-5|few|NA|TRBV3-1
CASSQGIRGAIQPQHF
TGTGCCAGCAGCCAGGGAATTAGGGGGGCAATACAGCCCCAGCATTTT
>TRBJ2-5|NA|TRBD2|TRBV25-1
CASSETPGLAGQETQYF
TGTGCCAGCAGTGAAACGCCGGGACTAGCGGGCCAAGAGACCCAGTACTTC
>TRBJ1-2|NA|NA|TRBV7-9
CASRGTLGGYTF
TGTGCCAGCAGGGGGACTCTTGGTGGCTACACCTTC
>TRBJ2-2|NA|NA|TRBV24-1
CASSGGGELFF
TGTGCCAGCAGTGGCGGCGGGGAGCTGTTTTTC
>TRBJ1-1|few|NA|TRBV7-9
CASSTGSTEAFF
TGTGCCAGCAGCACAGGGTCCACTGAAGCTTTCTTT
>TRBJ2-5|NA|NA|TRBV6-1
CASSGGSVETQYF
TGTGCCAGCAGTGGGGGATCTGTGGAGACCCAGTACTTC
>TRBJ2-5|medium-sized|NA|TRBV19
CASSRAYQETQYF
TGTGCCAGTAGTAGGGCCTACCAAGAGACCCAGTACTTC
>TRBJ2-6|NA|NA|TRBV28
CASGQASSGANVLTF
TGTGCCAGCGGGCAGGCTAGCTCTGGAGCCAACGTCCTGACTTTC
>TRBJ2-3|once|NA|TRBV24-1
CATSHRPSDTQYF
TGTGCCACCAGTCACCGTCCGTCAGATACGCAGTATTTT
>TRBJ2-7|NA|NA|TRBV10-3
CAIRRLGTKGEEQYF
TGTGCCATCAGACGTCTCGGGACCAAGGGGGAGGAGCAGTACTTC
>TRBJ2-5|NA|TRBD2|TRBV20-1
CSARDGTSGREETQYF
TGCAGTGCTAGAGACGGGACTAGCGGGAGGGAAGAGACCCAGTACTTC
>TRBJ1-2|NA|TRBD1|TRBV27
CASSDRAYGYTF
TGTGCCAGCAGTGACAGGGCCTATGGCTACACCTTC
>TRBJ1-5|many|NA|TRBV18
CASSPFIGRDQPQHF
TGTGCCAGCTCACCATTTATAGGGCGTGATCAGCCCCAGCATTTT
>TRBJ2-1|NA|TRBD1|TRBV7-9
CASTQTGGRNYNEQFF
TGTGCCAGCACCCAGACAGGGGGCAGGAACTACAATGAGCAGTTCTTC
>TRBJ1-6|many|NA|TRBV6-5
CASSLTRGKGSPLHF
TGTGCCAGCAGTCTGACACGGGGGAAGGGTTCACCCCTCCACTTT
>TRBJ2-5|few|NA|TRBV5-1
CASSTHRVPETQYF
TGCGCCAGCAGCACTCACAGGGTCCCAGAGACCCAGTACTTC
>TRBJ2-3|many|NA|TRBV20-1
CSASPIGDTQYF
TGCAGTGCTAGCCCGATTGGAGATACGCAGTATTTT
>TRBJ1-6|few|NA|TRBV6-2/TRBV6-3
CASSSPRLGSPLHF
TGTGCCAGCAGTTCCCCCCGGCTTGGATCACCCCTCCACTTT
>TRBJ2-5|NA|TRBD1|TRBV6-5
CASSRTGTGRETQYF
TGTGCCAGCAGTCGCACCGGGACAGGGAGAGAGACCCAGTACTTC